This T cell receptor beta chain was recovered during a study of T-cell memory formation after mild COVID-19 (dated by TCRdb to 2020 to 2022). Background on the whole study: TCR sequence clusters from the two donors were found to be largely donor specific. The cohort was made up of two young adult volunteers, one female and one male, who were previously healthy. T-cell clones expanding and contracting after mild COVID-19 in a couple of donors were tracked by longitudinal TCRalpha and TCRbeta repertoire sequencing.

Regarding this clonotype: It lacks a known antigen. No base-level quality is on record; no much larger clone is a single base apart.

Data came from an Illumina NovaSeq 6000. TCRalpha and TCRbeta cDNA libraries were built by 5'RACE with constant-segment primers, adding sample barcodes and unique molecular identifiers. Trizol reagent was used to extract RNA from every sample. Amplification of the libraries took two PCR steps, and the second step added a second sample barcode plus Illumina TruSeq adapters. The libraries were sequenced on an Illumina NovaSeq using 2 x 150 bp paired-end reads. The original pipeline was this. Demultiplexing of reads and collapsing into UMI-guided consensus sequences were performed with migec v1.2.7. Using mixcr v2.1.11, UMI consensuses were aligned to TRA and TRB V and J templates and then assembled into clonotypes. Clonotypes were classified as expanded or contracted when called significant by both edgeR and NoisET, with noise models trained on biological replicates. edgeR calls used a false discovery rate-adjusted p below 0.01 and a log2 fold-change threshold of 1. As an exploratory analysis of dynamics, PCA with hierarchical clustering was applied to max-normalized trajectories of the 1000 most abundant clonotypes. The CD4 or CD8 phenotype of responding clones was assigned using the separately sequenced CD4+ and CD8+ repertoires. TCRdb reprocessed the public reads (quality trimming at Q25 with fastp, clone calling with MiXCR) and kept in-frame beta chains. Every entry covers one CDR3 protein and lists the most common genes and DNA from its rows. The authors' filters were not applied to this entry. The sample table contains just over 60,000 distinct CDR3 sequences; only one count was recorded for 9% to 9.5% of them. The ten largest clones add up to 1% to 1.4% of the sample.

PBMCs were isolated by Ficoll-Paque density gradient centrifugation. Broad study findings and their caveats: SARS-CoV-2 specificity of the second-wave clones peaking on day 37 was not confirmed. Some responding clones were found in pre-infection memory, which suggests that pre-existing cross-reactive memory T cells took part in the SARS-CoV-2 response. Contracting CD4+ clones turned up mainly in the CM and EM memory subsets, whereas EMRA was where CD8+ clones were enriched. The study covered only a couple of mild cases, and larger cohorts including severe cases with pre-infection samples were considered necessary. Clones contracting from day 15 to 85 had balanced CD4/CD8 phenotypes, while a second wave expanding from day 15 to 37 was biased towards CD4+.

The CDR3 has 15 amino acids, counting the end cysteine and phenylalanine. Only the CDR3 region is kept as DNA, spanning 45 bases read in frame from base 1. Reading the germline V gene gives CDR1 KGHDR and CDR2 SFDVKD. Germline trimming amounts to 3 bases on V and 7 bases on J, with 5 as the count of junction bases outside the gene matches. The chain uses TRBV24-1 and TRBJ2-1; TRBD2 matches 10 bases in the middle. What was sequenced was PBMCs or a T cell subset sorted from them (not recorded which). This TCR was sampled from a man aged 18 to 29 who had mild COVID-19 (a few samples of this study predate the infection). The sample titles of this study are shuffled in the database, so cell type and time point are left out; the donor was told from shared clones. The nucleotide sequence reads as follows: TGTGCCACCAGTGATGGGAGCGGGGGGGGGAATGAGCAGTTCTTC. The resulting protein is CATSDGSGGGNEQFF.